One sample yielded the 10 T cell receptor beta chains listed below, sequenced in a study of T cell repertoires in cytomegalovirus infection. TCRdb passed the reads through MiXCR, listing each CDR3 protein once. The repertoire holds about a million distinct CDR3 sequences, roughly 30% seen once, with about an eighth in the top ten. The antigens for these receptors are not known. The sequencing here drew on cultured CD8+ T cells from PBMCs, taken from culture after CMV antigen stimulation. Receptors originate from a human donor in good health (CMV status not recorded). Some clones in this sample may be carry-over from other donors' samples.

This clonotype has a count of ten or more. The chain joins TRBV7-9 to TRBJ2-7, with D possibly being TRBD2 (5 bases). V lost 2 bases to trimming and J lost 3 bases, with 8 bases between them. The CDR3 runs 13 residues. Germline CDR1 reads SEHNR; CDR2 reads FQNEAQ (reference sequence). This CDR3 reads CASSLSGYYEQYF. The CDR3 DNA sequence: TGTGCCAGCAGCTTAAGCGGATACTACGAGCAGTACTTC.

The chain has TRBV5-6 and TRBJ2-7; tentatively, D is TRBD1 (6 bases). Germline lookup yields CDR1 SGHDT and CDR2 YYEEEE. CDR3 length: 15 amino acids. Trimming removed 0 bases from V and 3 bases from J, with 13 bases in between. The CDR3 nucleotides read TGTGCCAGCAGCTTGGCCCTAGGGACACACTACGAGCAGTACGTC. Protein: CASSLALGTHYEQYV.

The J gene is TRBJ1-2, the V gene TRBV2; D is uncertain. This CDR3 has 11 residues. Trimming cost V 7 bases and J 5 bases, with 8 bases left between them. Germline-derived CDR1 and CDR2 are SNHLY and FYNNEI. CDR3: CASNPAYGYTF. DNA of the CDR3: TGTGCCAGCAATCCAGCTTATGGCTACACCTTC.

The chain recombines TRBV4-1 with TRBJ2-3; 8 bases are a match to TRBD1. Germline loops: CDR1 MGHRA, CDR2 YSYEKL. This CDR3 is built from 15 residues. Unmatched junction bases numbered 5, after V lost 4 bases and J lost 2 bases. CDR3 in amino acids: CASSRGTGLTDTQYF. CDR3 sequence (DNA): TGCGCCAGCAGCCGTGGGACAGGACTCACAGATACGCAGTATTTT.

This clonotype was counted a few times. This sequence joins TRBV6-5 and TRBJ1-2; 7 bases fit TRBD1. Unmatched junction bases numbered 6, after V lost 5 bases and J lost 6 bases. This CDR3 is 13 amino acids long. Germline V gene data show CDR1 as MNHEY and CDR2 as SVGAGI. The CDR3 loop is CASSLRDSHGYTF. In DNA form, the CDR3 reads TGTGCCAGCAGTCTTCGGGACAGTCATGGCTACACCTTC.

A few counts support this clonotype. The chain combines TRBV5-8 with TRBJ2-1; 9 nucleotides match TRBD2. The ends lost 0 bases at V and 8 bases at J; junction bases unmatched: 9. CDR1 SGHTS and CDR2 YDEGEE come from the germline V gene. This CDR3 comprises 16 residues. CDR3 residues: CASSLVAAGGKDEQFF. CDR3 bases: TGTGCCAGCAGCTTGGTTGCGGCGGGGGGGAAGGATGAGCAGTTCTTC.

This clonotype has more than one count but fewer than ten. This rearrangement joins TRBV27 to TRBJ1-6; no definite D call. V was shortened by 11 bases and J by 6 bases, with 14 bases between the two germline ends. The V gene's germline CDR1 is MNHEY and CDR2 SMNVEV (reference sequence). This CDR3 is built from 13 residues. As DNA, the CDR3 is TGTGCCTCCGCCGGGTACTCTAATTCACCCCTCCACTTT. Translating gives CASAGYSNSPLHF.

This clonotype was counted between two and nine times. The J gene is TRBJ2-3, the V gene TRBV7-8, with 15 bases fitting TRBD2. Trimming removed 4 bases from V and 6 bases from J; junction bases left unmatched: 5. There are 16 residues in the CDR3. Germline values: CDR1 SGHVS, CDR2 FQNEAQ. The CDR3: CASSSRTSGGADTQYF. Written as DNA, the CDR3 is TGTGCCAGCAGCTCACGGACTAGCGGGGGGGCTGATACGCAGTATTTT.

The gene calls are TRBV19 and TRBJ2-3; possibly TRBD1 for D (6 bases). Germline-derived CDR1 and CDR2 are LNHDA and SQIVND (reference sequence). Trimming cost V 3 bases and J 2 bases, with 18 bases left between them. The CDR3 extends over 17 amino acids. The CDR3 spells CASSMVFRDTDTDTQYF. CDR3 sequence (DNA): TGTGCCAGTAGTATGGTCTTCAGGGACACCGACACAGATACGCAGTATTTT.

The rearrangement uses TRBV6-2 or TRBV6-3 and TRBJ2-1; 7 nucleotides match TRBD1. The CDR3 spans 12 residues. With V trimmed by 3 bases and J by 15 bases, 8 bases remained unmatched. Germline V CDR1 and CDR2: MNHEY, SVGEGT. The CDR3 DNA reads TGTGCCAGCAGTTATGGCGTAGGGGGCATGTTCTTC. It translates to CASSYGVGGMFF.